These T cell receptor beta chains were read from a single sample in a study of T cell responses to AZD1222 COVID-19 vaccine. Produced via immunoSEQ multiplex PCR; TCRdb's table is partial and in-frame only. Of 150,000 or so clones listed, 88% are singletons. The specimen was peripheral blood, collected on day 0 of AZD1222 vaccination. The origin of the receptors is an adult in good health. CDR3s include the opening cysteine and the closing phenylalanine or tryptophan. The order of the fields is clone size, V gene, D gene, J gene, CDR3 protein, CDR3 DNA. A D gene is named only where the DNA matches it firmly. Part of the rows lack a size; the others show once, few, many or a class for expanded clones.

>.|TRBV7-2|TRBD1|TRBJ1-4
CASSSDRPSGKLFF
TGTGCCAGCAGCTCGGACAGGCCATCGGGAAAACTGTTTTTT
>.|TRBV11-1|.|TRBJ2-5
CASSLRFVGGETQYF
TGTGCCAGCAGCTTACGGTTCGTTGGAGGAGAGACCCAGTACTTC
>once|TRBV7-9|.|TRBJ1-6
CASNDPGHLDHTLHF
TGTGCCAGCAACGACCCAGGACATCTAGACCACACCCTCCACTTT
>.|TRBV5-5|.|TRBJ2-2
CASSFIQGRMNTGELFF
TGTGCCAGCAGCTTTATTCAGGGGCGGATGAACACCGGGGAGCTGTTTTTT
>few|TRBV6-6|.|TRBJ1-2
CASSYSRAGDGYTF
TGTGCCAGCAGTTACTCGAGGGCAGGGGATGGCTACACCTTC
>.|TRBV9|TRBD1|TRBJ1-2
CASSVESATGYGPYGYTF
TGTGCCAGCAGCGTAGAATCGGCGACAGGGTATGGCCCCTATGGCTACACCTTC
>.|TRBV28|TRBD2|TRBJ2-3
CASSEAGGTDTQYF
TGTGCCAGCAGTGAAGCGGGGGGCACAGATACGCAGTATTTT
>.|TRBV12-5|TRBD2|TRBJ2-2
CASGSSGGLGAGELFF
TGTGCTAGTGGTTCTTCGGGGGGACTAGGAGCCGGGGAGCTGTTTTTT
>.|TRBV2|TRBD1|TRBJ2-7
CASIRDRGPYEQYF
TGTGCCAGCATCCGGGACAGGGGGCCCTACGAGCAGTACTTC
>.|TRBV6-2/TRBV6-3|.|TRBJ2-7
CASSHGHEQYF
TGTGCCAGCAGCCACGGCCACGAGCAGTACTTC
>.|TRBV6-5|.|TRBJ1-2
CASRSKRETYGYTF
TGTGCCAGCAGATCCAAACGGGAGACCTATGGCTACACCTTC
>few|TRBV7-2|.|TRBJ1-3
CASSLDGNSGNTIYF
TGTGCCAGCAGCTTGGACGGAAACTCTGGAAACACCATATATTTT
>.|TRBV5-1|TRBD2|TRBJ2-2
CASTLRTGGGELFF
TGCGCCAGCACCTTACGGACGGGAGGCGGGGAGCTGTTTTTT
>.|TRBV3-1/TRBV3-2|.|TRBJ2-2
CASSQRQGYTGELFF
TGTGCCAGCAGCCAAAGGCAGGGGTACACCGGGGAGCTGTTTTTT
>.|TRBV6-5|TRBD1|TRBJ1-1
CASSSTGAGVNTEAFF
TGTGCCAGCAGTTCCACAGGGGCGGGAGTGAACACTGAAGCTTTCTTT
>.|TRBV18|TRBD1|TRBJ1-2
CASSTNQGGGNYGYTF
TGTGCCAGCTCAACAAATCAGGGAGGGGGCAACTATGGCTACACCTTC
>.|TRBV7-8|.|TRBJ2-5
CASSSPDGGGKTQYF
TGTGCCAGCAGCTCCCCGGACGGTGGGGGGAAGACCCAGTACTTC
>.|TRBV11-3|.|TRBJ1-1
CASSLGGSSTEAFF
TGTGCCAGCAGCTTAGGCGGATCATCCACTGAAGCTTTCTTT
>.|TRBV4-2|TRBD2|TRBJ2-7
CASSQASRGSGGSYEQYF
TGTGCCAGCAGCCAAGCGTCGAGAGGGTCGGGGGGTTCCTACGAGCAGTACTTC
>.|TRBV5-6|TRBD1|TRBJ2-7
CASSLDRGYEQYF
TGTGCCAGCAGCTTGGACAGGGGATACGAGCAGTACTTC
>.|TRBV9|TRBD1|TRBJ2-7
CASSSDPGQDYEQYF
TGTGCCAGCAGCTCTGATCCGGGACAGGACTACGAGCAGTACTTC
>once|TRBV2|TRBD1|TRBJ1-6
CASSWDRSSNSPLHF
TGTGCCAGCAGTTGGGACAGAAGTTCTAATTCACCCCTCCACTTT